The sequence of this T cell receptor beta chain was determined in a study of cytomegalovirus exposure and HLA in healthy donors (dated by TCRdb to 2015 to 2018). Study-wide context: According to an earlier analysis of a few hundred of the donors, about 180 million T cells yielded 117 million unique TCR beta sequences and approximately 280 Gb of sequence data. The study combined high-throughput TCR immunosequencing, statistical association of individual TCRs with disease status, and machine learning to predict cytomegalovirus infection status. All discovery cohort repertoires had been generated using a single sequencing platform. A separate validation cohort of roughly 130 different subjects was used in addition to the roughly 640-subject first cohort. HLA typing covered class I and class II loci at four-digit resolution. On average, around 240,000 unique TCR beta nucleotide sequences were sequenced per donor among more than 350 genotyped donors of the cohort, with 15% to 20% of those sequences being non-productive. An earlier analysis of roughly 580 of the donors used high-throughput TCR beta sequencing to judge whether each TCR beta V gene segment behaved as functional or pseudogenic. A later analysis re-examined previously published TCR beta repertoires from 600 to 700 donors and added high-resolution HLA genotyping to investigate patterns of TCR occurrence. An early release covering just under 650 HLA-typed donors comprised approximately 300 gigabases of sequencing data and tens of millions of unique TCR sequences. Typing coverage differed by locus: A, B, C, DRB1 and DQB1 were typed in roughly 620-630 donors, DQA1 in roughly 500, DPA1 in 600 to 610, and DPB1 in approximately 450. The aim of the study was to test whether cataloging public T cell receptors could identify signatures of past pathogen exposure. Donor age, sex, ethnicity and CMV serostatus were compiled alongside the repertoire data. The study profiled the T cell repertoires of under 700 subjects by immunosequencing and related them to cytomegalovirus serostatus. Four to six DR-DQ haplotypes were handled as single units for association and clustering, since linkage in the cohort was strong. Of the roughly 400 genotyped donors, more than 75% were placed in the genetic ancestry cluster associated with self-reported Caucasian donors. In a later genetic analysis, genome-wide SNP genotypes for about 55% of the 666 donors were used, and that subset was treated as a discovery cohort. The later analysis used no new phenotypic data to find candidate immune exposures, relying instead on TCR beta sequences and their occurrence across donors. Broader findings and caveats from the paper: In a later analysis, TCR association rates were found to vary across HLA loci, with the most associated TCRs seen for DRB1 alleles and the fewest for HLA-C alleles. In a later analysis, most CMV-associated TCR beta chains were found to appear HLA-restricted, with HLA associations seemingly driven largely by CMV exposure. In a later analysis, HLA-associated TCR beta chains showed more clonal expansion and lower generation probabilities than non-associated chains that were equally common. The study listed 150 to 200 TCR beta chains as associated with cytomegalovirus. Because HLA typing was unavailable for some donors at each locus, only the typed subset was used in association tests. Broadly in line with IMGT annotations, most TCR beta V segments showed up in productive rearrangements about 90% or about 30% of the time in an earlier analysis of several hundred of the donors. According to a later analysis, parvovirus B19, influenza, CMV and Epstein-Barr virus appeared linked to several top co-occurrence clusters. When HLA alleles, especially DR and DQ, strongly co-occurred, TCR associations were difficult to assign to individual alleles. In this cohort, only TCR beta chains were sequenced, and detectable features were limited by the absence of alpha or paired-chain data. In a later genetic analysis, fewer N-insertions in productive TCRs were reported among donors in an Asian-associated ancestry cluster than the roughly 640-donor mean. The only immune exposure information available for the cohort was CMV serostatus. It was suggested by the authors that the approach could potentially be generalized to other disease states and immunological phenotypes. Because the 87-base-pair reads could not distinguish some IMGT-functional V segments, including TRBV6-2 and TRBV6-3, those segments were excluded. In both the original and validation cohorts, the classifier was reported to diagnose cytomegalovirus status with high specificity and sensitivity. V-gene and J-gene trimming of TCR beta chains was associated with a missense DCLRE1C variant in a later genetic analysis, and the association was replicated in an independent cohort. Across donors, most TCR sequences were observed very rarely, whereas some public TCRs were present in many individuals. The earlier analysis of almost 600 of the donors excluded 15 to 20 rarely observed V segments, including chromosome 9 orphons, because counts were too low. Roughly uniform sequencing depth across donors was assumed in presence/absence analyses, although this assumption may not hold. The sequencing pipeline was judged likely to have produced a cluster of highly shared sequence variants as a technical artifact. Three of the identified cytomegalovirus-associated TCR beta chains were confirmed in vitro to be specific for cytomegalovirus antigens. Specific HLA alleles were associated with 15,000 to 20,000 TCR beta sequences at a false discovery rate of 0.05 in a later analysis. Correlated functional status among segregating V segments might be attributable to linkage disequilibrium, but an unknown experimental factor could not be ruled out. A further reported finding was that TCR beta sequences accurately predicted the HLA-A and HLA-B alleles for most subjects in the first cohort.

The germline V gene gives CDR1 as SGHDT and CDR2 as YYEEEE. V loses 6 bases at its end and J loses 6 bases; junction bases beyond the gene matches: 12. The CDR3 contains 16 residues, cysteine and phenylalanine counted. The kept DNA is CDR3 alone, 48 bases in frame from the first base. The library was built by means of the immunoSEQ multiplex PCR assay. For the multiplex PCR, a mixture combining 60 forward primers for TCR Vbeta segments and 13 reverse primers for TCR Jbeta segments was used. The CDR3 region of rearranged TCR beta genes was amplified from genomic DNA by a multiplex PCR assay. Amplified TCR beta libraries were sequenced as 87-base-pair reads on the Illumina HiSeq System. The authors processed their data as follows. A later analysis tallied about 77 million unique TCR beta chains across the 610 or so repertoires, and roughly 11 million of those chains were shared by two or more donors. A nearest-neighbor algorithm error-corrected the raw reads and collapsed the reads into unique sequences, merging closely related sequences to remove PCR and sequencing errors. CDR3 sequences were aligned to IMGT reference sequences to assign V, D and J gene segments. For a sequence to be retained, a match of at least six nucleotides to both a V gene segment and a J gene segment was required. A rearrangement counted as productive if the CDR3 had no stop codons and remained in frame with V and J, and every other rearrangement counted as non-productive. Following IMGT convention, CDR3 was defined as the stretch from the second conserved V-encoded cysteine up to the conserved J-encoded phenylalanine. The earlier analysis of about 640 of the donors excluded any sequence lacking an unambiguous match to a single V gene segment. In an earlier analysis of several hundred of the donors, V segments were called functional above 56.7% productive rearrangements and were called segregating when the between-donor standard deviation exceeded 5%. A statistical classification framework was developed to diagnose cytomegalovirus status using the catalog of TCR beta chain sequences. In a later analysis, TCR nucleotide sequences were compared against IMGT/GENE-DB human TR gene sequences so that V and J genes could be assigned. Using the TCRdist pipeline, a later analysis assigned CDR3 sequences along with most-parsimonious VDJ recombination scenarios. In a later analysis, every TCR beta chain was defined by the combination of its CDR3 amino acid sequence and its V-gene family, and reads without a unique V-gene family were dropped. As a way to deal with suspected cross-contamination and a sequencing artifact, a later analysis dropped more than 500 nucleotide sequences that were highly shared and had low generation probability. In a later analysis, a clonal expansion index was calculated for each public chain from normalized within-repertoire ranks of inferred template counts. A later analysis computed generation probabilities with a VDJ recombination model fitted to out-of-frame rearrangements, and checked the results against IGoR. Hypergeometric tests were used in a later analysis to score TCR-TCR, TCR-HLA and TCR-CMV co-occurrence, with a repertoire-size bias correction applied to the TCR pairs. False discovery rates were estimated in a later analysis by permuting HLA or CMV assignments 20 times. In a later analysis, co-occurring TCRs were grouped using DBSCAN, and TCRdist sequence similarity was added for clustering within HLA-allele-positive subsets. Repertoires with fewer than 30,000 or more than 120,000 public chains, plus five repertoires with anomalous nucleotide sharing, were excluded from co-occurrence clustering. TCRdb obtained this table from immuneACCESS and retained in-frame rearrangements with V and J assigned. These tables miss some clones; where compared with another copy, unresolved V genes account for less than half of the shortfall, and the remainder is unexplained. V and J calls and clone size are as listed in that table; D and trimming were resolved from the DNA. Recorded for this sample are 100,000 to 150,000 clones; about 83% of them occurred a single time. The top ten clonotypes cover about 3.7% of the sample.

Points on this clone: Its specific antigen is unknown. No much larger clonotype is one base removed from it; base qualities were not supplied.

The cohort comprised around 690 healthy bone marrow donors. At the time of sampling, every cohort member was nominally healthy, though immune exposures that went unrecorded were likely present. The donor tested CMV seropositive, placing the donor among the 310 or so seropositive members of the cohort. A peripheral blood sample was collected from each donor, and TCR beta sequencing was performed on peripheral blood mononuclear cells. Genomic DNA was extracted from the blood cell samples with the Qiagen DNeasy Blood Extraction Kit. The chain links TRBV5-6 with TRBJ2-1; 10 junctional bases match TRBD2. The receptor's source is a woman between 40 and 50 years old in good health and CMV-seropositive. Sequenced input: PBMCs. The CDR3 sequence is CASNPRGTSARNEQFF. The sequenced DNA: TGTGCCAGCAATCCTCGCGGGACTAGCGCCCGCAATGAGCAGTTCTTC.